These 29 T cell receptor beta chains originate from one sample sequenced in a study of vaccination effects on CD4 cells after COVID-19. Repertoires were generated with immunoSEQ multiplex PCR, while TCRdb's copy carries only in-frame clones and drops some. This table has over 55,000 clones, roughly four fifths appearing once. Their antigens are not known. Sequencing followed a ViraFEST assay step that expanded antigen-specific CD4+ T cells with viral peptide pools. Subsequent to roughly 9 days of culture, CD4+ T cells were isolated. The starting material was CD4+ T cells from PBMCs cultured with HCoV-229E spike peptides, obtained before COVID-19 vaccination. These receptors all stem from a human donor who received a COVID-19 vaccine.

This clone was counted between two and nine times. CDR3 loop: CATSDRGINYGYTF. CDR3 nucleotide sequence: TGTGCCACCAGTGATAGGGGGATAAACTATGGCTACACCTTC. The chain combines TRBV24-1 with TRBJ1-2; the D gene is possibly TRBD1 (6 bases). V was pared by 3 bases and J by 2 bases, with 9 bases between. Germline V gene sequence: CDR1 KGHDR, CDR2 SFDVKD. This CDR3 spans 14 amino acids.

This sequence joins TRBV19 and TRBJ2-1; D call uncertain. Germline CDR1 is LNHDA and CDR2 is SQIVND (reference sequence). V lost 1 base and J 10 bases, leaving 8 bases between the germline ends. CDR3 length: 12 residues. CDR3 sequence reads: CASSIVLGEQFF. The CDR3 bases are TGTGCCAGTAGTATAGTATTAGGGGAGCAGTTCTTC. The full variable domain, in which reference TRBV19 and TRBJ2-1 provide the parts outside the CDR3, is DGGITQSPKYLFRKEGQNVTLSCEQNLNHDAMYWYRQDPGQGLRLIYYSQIVNDFQKGDIAEGYSVSREKKESFPLTVTSAQKNPTAFYLCASSIVLGEQFFGPGTRLTVL.

This clone was recorded only once. This chain links TRBV2 with TRBJ2-3, with 8 bases identical to TRBD2. The V gene end was trimmed by 4 bases and the J gene end by 3 bases; junction bases not matched to a gene: 6. Looked up from germline, CDR1 is SNHLY and CDR2 is FYNNEI. This CDR3 spans 15 amino acids. The DNA for the CDR3 is TGTGCCAGCAGTGGACGGGGGGGCCTAACAGATACGCAGTATTTT. It codes for CASSGRGGLTDTQYF.

The gene calls are TRBV9 and TRBJ2-1; possibly TRBD1 or TRBD2 for D (5 bases each). Per the germline V gene, CDR1 is SGDLS and CDR2 is YYNGEE. Trimming took 1 base from V and 1 from J, leaving 12 bases between them. The CDR3 has 16 residues. The CDR3: CASSVSWGISYNEQFF. CDR3 bases: TGTGCCAGCAGCGTATCGTGGGGGATATCCTACAATGAGCAGTTCTTC.

This chain uses TRBV4-3 with TRBJ1-1; D possibly corresponds to TRBD1 (5 bases). The length of the CDR3 is 13 residues. V dropped 6 bases and J dropped 0 bases, with 8 bases sitting between them. CDR1 and CDR2 from the germline V gene are LGHNA and YSLEER. CDR3 coding DNA: TGCGCCAGCAGACGGGACGTGAACACTGAAGCTTTCTTT. This sequence encodes CASRRDVNTEAFF.

The rearrangement uses TRBV6-1 and TRBJ1-4; no reliable D call. Trimming took 2 bases from V and 8 from J, leaving 18 bases between them. CDR3 length equals 16 residues. Germline values: CDR1 MNHNS, CDR2 SASEGT. The CDR3 nucleotides read TGTGCCAGCAGTGAAAAGGGCCGCAGCGGGGAGGAAAAACTGTTTTTT. Its translation: CASSEKGRSGEEKLFF.

This chain connects TRBV2 to TRBJ1-6, with D possibly TRBD1 on 6 matching bases. The V end was cut by 7 bases, the J end by 5 bases, with 15 bases between. CDR1 and CDR2 from the germline V gene are SNHLY and FYNNEI. The CDR3 contains 15 residues. CDR3 amino acids: CASMINRANNSPLHF. Here the CDR3 DNA reads TGTGCCAGCATGATAAACAGGGCTAATAATTCACCCCTCCACTTT.

This clone has only a few counts. The chain recombines TRBV6-5 with TRBJ1-2; D gene ambiguous. Between the trimmed V and J ends, which lost 5 bases and 2 bases, there was a span of 6 bases. Germline V lookup: CDR1 MNHEY, CDR2 SVGAGI. CDR3 length: 12 amino acids. CDR3: CASSQFNYGYTF. As DNA, the CDR3 is TGTGCCAGCAGTCAATTCAACTATGGCTACACCTTC.

The rearrangement links TRBV14 to TRBJ2-1; D gene ambiguous. The CDR3 covers 13 residues. V was pared by 2 bases and J by 10 bases, with 12 bases between. Germline V gene lookup returns CDR1 SGHDN and CDR2 FVKESK. CDR3 residues: CASSQNLGREQFF. In nucleotides, the CDR3 is TGTGCCAGCAGCCAAAACCTAGGAAGAGAGCAGTTCTTC.

The chain employs TRBV7-9 and TRBJ1-5, with unresolved D. Trimming stripped 1 base from V and 0 bases from J, with 7 bases between. The CDR3 length is 15 residues. Per germline, CDR1 SEHNR and CDR2 FQNEAQ (reference sequence). CDR3 residues: CASSLGRFSNQPQHF. In nucleotides, the CDR3 is TGTGCCAGCAGCTTAGGCAGGTTTAGCAATCAGCCCCAGCATTTT.

The chain is built from TRBV19 and TRBJ1-5; 12 bases line up with TRBD1. Germline lookup yields CDR1 LNHDA and CDR2 SQIVND (reference sequence). V gave up 5 bases and J gave up 6 bases; unmatched junction bases: 8. The CDR3 spans 16 residues. In DNA, the CDR3 is TGTGCCAGTAGTCTTCATGGGACAGGGGGCGGTCAGCCCCAGCATTTT. Protein sequence: CASSLHGTGGGQPQHF.

The V gene is TRBV3-1 (or the pseudogene TRBV3-2), the J gene TRBJ2-1; the match to TRBD2 covers 10 bases. The CDR3 extends over 15 amino acids. V lost 4 bases, J lost 8 bases, and 8 bases stayed unmatched. Germline CDR1 LGHDT, CDR2 YNNKEL (reference sequence). For the CDR3, the DNA is TGTGCCAGCAGCCTAGCTAGCGGGGGAATAGATGAGCAGTTCTTC. Residues: CASSLASGGIDEQFF.

This clone appeared a few times. The chain joins TRBV18 to TRBJ2-1; D ambiguous. The CDR3 has 13 residues. The germline CDR1 and CDR2 sequences are KGHSH and LQKENI. V lost 4 bases, J lost 0 bases, and 4 bases lay in between. CDR3 sequence reads: CASSQGSYNEQFF. The CDR3 coding sequence is TGTGCCAGCTCACAAGGCTCCTACAATGAGCAGTTCTTC.

The V call is TRBV24-1, the J call TRBJ2-1; 10 bases fit TRBD2. The CDR3 length is 16 residues. The junction had 0 bases not matched to a gene; V was cut back by 0 bases and J by 2 bases. Germline CDR1 and CDR2: KGHDR and SFDVKD. The CDR3, as DNA: TGTGCCACCAGTGATTTGAGCGGGGGGGCCTACAATGAGCAGTTCTTC. Translation: CATSDLSGGAYNEQFF.

CDR3 in DNA: TGCGCCAGCAGCCAAGAGGGGGGCCATGAGCAGTTCTTC. Translated, it gives CASSQEGGHEQFF. The rearrangement links TRBV4-3 to TRBJ2-1; either TRBD1 or TRBD2 may supply D (6 bases each). Deletions cut 0 bases from V and 8 bases from J, with 8 bases between. Germline V gene data show CDR1 as LGHNA and CDR2 as YSLEER. This CDR3 spans 13 amino acids.

This clone occurred a few times. The chain links TRBV5-4 to TRBJ2-7; a possible D gene is TRBD1 (6 bases). Per germline, CDR1 SGHNT and CDR2 YYREEE (reference sequence). Trimming pared 0 bases from V and 5 bases from J, leaving 12 bases between. CDR3 length: 14 amino acids. The CDR3 DNA follows: TGTGCCAGCAGCTTGGCAGGGGCGCAGGACGAGCAGTACGTC. Amino acids: CASSLAGAQDEQYV.

The chain joins TRBV6-6 to TRBJ2-6; 14 bases match TRBD2. V dropped 5 bases and J dropped 4; count of bases not matched to a gene: 10. CDR1 and CDR2 from the germline V gene are MNHNY and SVGAGI (reference sequence). CDR3 length equals 19 residues. The CDR3 reads CASSRLAGGPGLGANVLTF. In nucleotides, the CDR3 is TGTGCCAGCAGTCGACTAGCGGGGGGGCCGGGTTTGGGGGCCAACGTCCTGACTTTC.

CDR3 region: CASSHEVGEAFF. In nucleotides, the CDR3 is TGCGCCAGCAGCCACGAGGTGGGGGAAGCTTTCTTT. This chain joins TRBV4-1 and TRBJ1-1; D call uncertain. The ends were cut back, 3 bases at V and 8 bases at J, with 10 bases in the middle. In germline, CDR1 is MGHRA, CDR2 YSYEKL. The CDR3 spans 12 residues.

V usage is TRBV19 and J usage is TRBJ2-3; TRBD2 agrees at 8 bases. The CDR3 totals 17 residues. The junction had 15 bases not matched to a gene; V was cut back by 9 bases and J by 1 base. Germline V gene sequence: CDR1 LNHDA, CDR2 SQIVND (reference sequence). CDR3 loop: CASRGLGSAGGTDTQYF. CDR3 sequence (DNA): TGTGCCAGCAGGGGCCTCGGGTCAGCGGGGGGCACAGATACGCAGTATTTT.

The chain has TRBV7-8 and TRBJ2-7, with 9 bases identical to TRBD1. This CDR3 region has 14 residues. V lost 5 bases to trimming and J lost 3 bases; unmatched junction nucleotides: 5. Germline V gene data show CDR1 as SGHVS and CDR2 as FQNEAQ. CDR3 residues: CASSRGQGDYEQYV. The CDR3 DNA is TGTGCCAGCAGCAGGGGACAGGGCGACTACGAGCAGTACGTC.

This sequence joins TRBV24-1 and TRBJ2-2; 7 bases agree with TRBD1. CDR3 size: 14 residues. Germline-derived CDR1 and CDR2 are KGHDR and SFDVKD. The junction had 4 bases not matched to a gene; V was cut back by 4 bases and J by 6 bases. CDR3 in DNA: TGTGCCACCAGTGACCCAACAGGGGCCGGGGAGCTGTTTTTT. As protein: CATSDPTGAGELFF.

V and J are TRBV3-1 (or the pseudogene TRBV3-2) and TRBJ2-3; TRBD2 matches at 8 bases. The V segment lost 2 bases and the J segment 0 bases; nucleotides outside the gene matches: 1. Germline CDR1 LGHDT, CDR2 YNNKEL (reference sequence). This CDR3 has 15 residues. The chain's CDR3 is CASSQIAGSTDTQYF. CDR3 bases: TGTGCCAGCAGCCAAATAGCGGGAAGCACAGATACGCAGTATTTT.

The table lists this clone with a few counts. The chain couples TRBV19 to TRBJ1-5; 7 nucleotides line up with TRBD1. The germline CDR1 and CDR2 sequences are LNHDA and SQIVND (reference sequence). This CDR3 contains 13 residues. The junction had 8 bases not matched to a gene; V was cut back by 10 bases and J by 5 bases. CDR3 nucleotides: TGTGCCACCCGGGACAGAGAGCATCAGCCCCAGCATTTT. Its translation is CATRDREHQPQHF.

The chain is built from TRBV6-5 and TRBJ1-5, with TRBD1 identical over 8 bases. The V and J ends lost 7 bases and 6 bases, in that order; junction bases with no gene match: 5. Germline V gene lookup returns CDR1 MNHEY and CDR2 SVGAGI. The CDR3 is 13 residues long. CDR3 sequence (DNA): TGTGCCAGCATCACAGGGGGAAGTCAGCCCCAGCATTTT. Translated, it gives CASITGGSQPQHF.

The chain couples TRBV6-4 to TRBJ2-3, with TRBD2 as a possible D gene (5 bases). Per germline, CDR1 MRHNA and CDR2 SNTAGT. The CDR3 runs 15 residues. Trimming shortened V by 0 bases and J by 0 bases, and 7 bases separated the two germline ends. The CDR3 is CASSDSRGSTDTQYF. CDR3 coding DNA: TGTGCCAGCAGTGACTCTAGAGGGAGCACAGATACGCAGTATTTT.

The chain links TRBV14 to TRBJ1-1; 7 bases fit TRBD1. The ends lost 0 bases at V and 1 base at J; junction bases unmatched: 14. Germline V gene sequence: CDR1 SGHDN, CDR2 FVKESK. The CDR3 is made up of 19 amino acids. CDR3 bases: TGTGCCAGCAGCCAAGATGTGCGGACAGGAGATAGTTCGAACACTGAAGCTTTCTTT. Translated: CASSQDVRTGDSSNTEAFF.

The chain employs TRBV18 and TRBJ2-7; the D gene is possibly TRBD1 (6 bases). This CDR3 is built from 17 residues. Germline V gene data show CDR1 as KGHSH and CDR2 as LQKENI. Trimming took off 2 bases at V and 2 bases at J, with 19 bases between the two ends. The CDR3 DNA follows: TGTGCCAGCTCACCAGGGCAGGGGCCGAAATTCCCCTACGAGCAGTACGTC. Protein product: CASSPGQGPKFPYEQYV.

The genes are TRBV12-3 or TRBV12-4 and TRBJ1-2; D not certain. The germline V and J ends were trimmed by 5 bases and 9 bases, with 10 bases remaining between them. The CDR3 has 11 residues. CDR3 sequence (DNA): TGTGCCAGCAGTCCTCAATATAGCTACACCTTC. It specifies CASSPQYSYTF.

The chain uses TRBV5-1 and TRBJ2-7; the D gene could be TRBD1 or TRBD2 (5 bases each). CDR3 length: 14 amino acids. V was clipped by 4 bases and J by 0 bases, with 11 bases between them. Germline V gene data show CDR1 as SGHRS and CDR2 as YFSETQ. The DNA for the CDR3 is TGCGCCAGCAGCCGGGACGGTAGCTCCTACGAGCAGTACGTC. Protein sequence: CASSRDGSSYEQYV.